This TCR beta chain was documented in a study of cytomegalovirus exposure and HLA in healthy donors. General study results and limits: Equally common other TCR beta chains were less clonally expanded than HLA-associated ones, a later analysis found.

Comment on this clone: Its antigen is not known. A read error may account for a junction end that differs from germline. The same CDR3 arises from other DNA sequences in this sample as well.

Healthy bone marrow donors made up the donor group. This PCR relied on a set of 60 Vbeta primers and 13 Jbeta primers. In the original processing: Later, an analysis found about 83 million unique TCR beta chains, and around 12 million of these were shared. Assay used: immunoSEQ multiplex PCR; TCRdb lists only in-frame clones, some missing. That table gives V, J and clone size, and the DNA gave D and trimming. The sample includes around 150,000 clones, 75% to 80% of them seen just once. This CDR3 comprises 14 residues. Per germline, CDR1 SGHVS and CDR2 FNYEAQ. V is TRBV7-6 and J is TRBJ1-2, with D unclear. The sample comprised PBMCs. The sequence derives from a woman aged 25-40 years in good health and CMV-seronegative. The CDR3 spells CASSLGSSNYGYTF. The CDR3 coding sequence is TGTGCCAGCAGCTTAGGCAGTTCTAACTACGGCTACACCTTC.